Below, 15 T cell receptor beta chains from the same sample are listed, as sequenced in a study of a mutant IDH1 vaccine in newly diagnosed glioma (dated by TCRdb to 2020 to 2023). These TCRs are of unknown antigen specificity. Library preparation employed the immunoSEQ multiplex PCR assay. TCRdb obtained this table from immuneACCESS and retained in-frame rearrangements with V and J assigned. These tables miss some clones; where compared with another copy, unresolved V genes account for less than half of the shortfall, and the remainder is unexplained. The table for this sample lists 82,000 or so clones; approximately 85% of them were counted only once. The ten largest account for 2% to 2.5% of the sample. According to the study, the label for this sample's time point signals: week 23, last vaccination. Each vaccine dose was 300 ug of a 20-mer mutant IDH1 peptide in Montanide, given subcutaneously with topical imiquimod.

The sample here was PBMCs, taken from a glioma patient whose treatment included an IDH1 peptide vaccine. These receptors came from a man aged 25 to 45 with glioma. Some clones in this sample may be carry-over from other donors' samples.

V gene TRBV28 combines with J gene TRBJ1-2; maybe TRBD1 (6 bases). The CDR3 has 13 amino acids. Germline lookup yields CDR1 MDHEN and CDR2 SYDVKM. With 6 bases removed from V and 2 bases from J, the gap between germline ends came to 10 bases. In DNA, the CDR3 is TGTGCCAGCAGCAGAACAGGGAACTATGGCTACACCTTC. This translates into CASSRTGNYGYTF.

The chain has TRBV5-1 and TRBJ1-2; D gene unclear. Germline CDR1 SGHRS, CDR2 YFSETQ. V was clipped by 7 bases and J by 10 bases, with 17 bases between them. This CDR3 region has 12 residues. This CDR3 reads CASGDAGIHYTF. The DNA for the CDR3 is TGCGCCAGCGGCGACGCTGGGATCCACTACACCTTC.

Here the CDR3 DNA reads TGTGCCAGCAGCCTGAGTCGGCACTACGAGCAGTACTTC. Encoded protein: CASSLSRHYEQYF. The chain links TRBV2 to TRBJ2-7; D unclear. This CDR3 spans 13 amino acids. Germline CDR1 reads SNHLY; CDR2 reads FYNNEI. V shed 6 bases and J shed 3 bases, with 12 bases lying between them.

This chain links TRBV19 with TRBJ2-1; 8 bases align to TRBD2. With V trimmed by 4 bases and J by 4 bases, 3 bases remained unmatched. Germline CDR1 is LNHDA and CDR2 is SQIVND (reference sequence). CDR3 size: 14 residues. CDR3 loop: CASSTSGGYNEQFF. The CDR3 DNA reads TGTGCCAGTAGTACGAGCGGGGGATACAATGAGCAGTTCTTC.

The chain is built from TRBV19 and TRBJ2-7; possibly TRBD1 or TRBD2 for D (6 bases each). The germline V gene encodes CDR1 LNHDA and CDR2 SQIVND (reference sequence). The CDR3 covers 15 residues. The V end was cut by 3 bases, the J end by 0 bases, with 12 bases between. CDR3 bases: TGTGCCAGTAGTATCGGAGGGACAAGCTCCTACGAGCAGTACTTC. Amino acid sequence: CASSIGGTSSYEQYF.

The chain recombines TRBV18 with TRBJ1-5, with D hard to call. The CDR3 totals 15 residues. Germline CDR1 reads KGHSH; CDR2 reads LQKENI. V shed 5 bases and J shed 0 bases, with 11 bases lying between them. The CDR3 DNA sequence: TGTGCCAGCTCAGAGACGGTTAATAGCAATCAGCCCCAGCATTTT. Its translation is CASSETVNSNQPQHF.

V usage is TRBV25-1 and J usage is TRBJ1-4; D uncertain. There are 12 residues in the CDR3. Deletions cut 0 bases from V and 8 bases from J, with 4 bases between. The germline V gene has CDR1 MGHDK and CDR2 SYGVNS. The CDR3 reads CASSEYGEKLFF. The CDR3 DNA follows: TGTGCCAGCAGTGAATACGGGGAAAAACTGTTTTTT.

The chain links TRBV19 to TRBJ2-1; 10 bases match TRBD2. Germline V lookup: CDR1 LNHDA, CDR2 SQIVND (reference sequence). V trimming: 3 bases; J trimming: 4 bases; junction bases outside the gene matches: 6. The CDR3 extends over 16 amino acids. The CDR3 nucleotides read TGTGCCAGTAGTATGACTAGCGGGTTTTATTACAATGAGCAGTTCTTC. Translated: CASSMTSGFYYNEQFF.

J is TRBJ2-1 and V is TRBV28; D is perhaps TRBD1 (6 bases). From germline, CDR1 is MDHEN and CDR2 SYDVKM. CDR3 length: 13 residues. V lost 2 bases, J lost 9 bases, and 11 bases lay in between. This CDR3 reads CASSLALGAEQFF. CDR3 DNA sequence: TGTGCCAGCAGTTTAGCGTTGGGGGCTGAGCAGTTCTTC.

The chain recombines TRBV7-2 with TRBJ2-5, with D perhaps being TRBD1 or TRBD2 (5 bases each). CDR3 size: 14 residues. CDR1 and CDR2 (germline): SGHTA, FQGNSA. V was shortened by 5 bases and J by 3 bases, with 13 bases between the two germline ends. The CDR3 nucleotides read TGTGCCAGCAGCCTATGGGGGAGTGAAGAGACCCAGTACTTC. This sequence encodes CASSLWGSEETQYF.

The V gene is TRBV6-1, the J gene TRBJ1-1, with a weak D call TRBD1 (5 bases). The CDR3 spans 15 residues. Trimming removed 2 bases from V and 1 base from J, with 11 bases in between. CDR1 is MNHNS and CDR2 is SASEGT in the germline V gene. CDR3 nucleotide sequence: TGTGCCAGCAGTGAACAGGGATCGCGGAACACTGAAGCTTTCTTT. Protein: CASSEQGSRNTEAFF.

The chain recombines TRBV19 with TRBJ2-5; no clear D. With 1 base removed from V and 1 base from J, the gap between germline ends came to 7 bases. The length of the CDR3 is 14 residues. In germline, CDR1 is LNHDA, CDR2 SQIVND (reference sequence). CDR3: CASSIGPTQETQYF. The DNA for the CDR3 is TGTGCCAGTAGTATAGGACCTACCCAAGAGACCCAGTACTTC.

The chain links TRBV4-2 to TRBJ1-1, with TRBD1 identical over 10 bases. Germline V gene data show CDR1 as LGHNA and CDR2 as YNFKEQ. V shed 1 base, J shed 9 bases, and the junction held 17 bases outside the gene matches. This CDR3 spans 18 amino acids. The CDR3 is CASSQGGTGAAGLLKAFF. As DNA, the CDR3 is TGTGCCAGCAGCCAAGGAGGGACAGGGGCCGCGGGGTTGCTCAAAGCTTTCTTT.

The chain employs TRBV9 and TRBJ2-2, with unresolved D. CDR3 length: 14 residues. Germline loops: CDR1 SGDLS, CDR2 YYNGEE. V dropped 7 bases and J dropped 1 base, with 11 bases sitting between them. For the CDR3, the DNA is TGTGCCAGCCGGCGGCAATTGAACACCGGGGAGCTGTTTTTT. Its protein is CASRRQLNTGELFF.

This CDR3 reads CAWSVPQGSNTEAFF. The DNA for the CDR3 is TGTGCCTGGAGTGTCCCACAGGGGTCGAACACTGAAGCTTTCTTT. This chain links TRBV30 with TRBJ1-1, with 7 positions matching TRBD1. Germline V CDR1 and CDR2: GTSNPN, SVGIG (reference sequence). This CDR3 is 15 amino acids long. The V and J ends lost 0 bases and 1 base, in that order; junction bases with no gene match: 5.